One sample yielded the 27 T cell receptor beta chains listed below, sequenced in a study of identifying expanded T cells in peripheral blood. TCRdb's table, derived via immunoSEQ multiplex PCR, lists solely in-frame clones and lacks some. The table records some 77,000 clones, approximately 90% of them present only once. Specimen: blood. The origin of the receptors is a person aged 18 to 69 in good health.

This clone was counted a single time. This chain links TRBV5-1 with TRBJ2-3; 7 bases line up with TRBD2. V gave up 3 bases and J gave up 4 bases; unmatched junction bases: 8. This CDR3 is built from 15 residues. Germline values: CDR1 SGHRS, CDR2 YFSETQ. CDR3 coding DNA: TGCGCCAGCAGCTGGGAGGGTAGATACGCAGATACGCAGTATTTT. Translation gives CASSWEGRYADTQYF.

The gene calls are TRBV27 and TRBJ2-7, with D tentatively TRBD1 or TRBD2 (5 bases each). This CDR3 has 13 amino acids. CDR1 and CDR2 from the germline V gene are MNHEY and SMNVEV (reference sequence). V shed 3 bases and J shed 5 bases, with 11 bases lying between them. The DNA of the CDR3 is TGTGCCAGCAGTTTTTGGGGACCGAACGAGCAGTACTTC. Amino acids: CASSFWGPNEQYF.

A word on this clone: At one end, the junction sequence differs from germline, possibly due to a read error. The genes are TRBV18 and TRBJ2-7; no reliable D call. This CDR3 is built from 13 residues. Germline V gene lookup returns CDR1 KGHSH and CDR2 LQKENI. This CDR3 is CASAPSRTYEQYF. For the CDR3, the DNA is TGTGCCAGCGCACCATCGCGAACCTACGAGCAGTACTTC. Full variable domain (remainder filled in from reference TRBV18 and TRBJ2-7): NAGVMQNPRHLVRRRGQEARLRCSPMKGHSHVYWYRQLPEEGLKFMVYLQKENIIDESGMPKERFSAEFPKEGPSILRIQQVVRGDSAAYFCASAPSRTYEQYFGPGTRLTVT.

The chain combines TRBV10-2 with TRBJ1-1; no clear D gene. CDR1 WSHSY and CDR2 SAAADI come from the germline V gene. CDR3 length equals 11 residues. Trimming pared 5 bases from V and 1 base from J, leaving 2 bases between. The CDR3 DNA reads as TGCGCCAGCAGTCCGAACACTGAAGCTTTCTTT. Translated, it gives CASSPNTEAFF.

The chain uses TRBV7-9 and TRBJ1-2; tentatively, D is TRBD1 (6 bases). V lost 1 base, J lost 2 bases, and 14 bases lay in between. Germline V gene sequence: CDR1 SEHNR, CDR2 FQNEAQ (reference sequence). The CDR3 extends over 16 amino acids. CDR3 sequence: CASSLGGQGTNYGYTF. For the CDR3, the DNA is TGTGCCAGCAGCTTAGGCGGCCAGGGGACAAACTATGGCTACACCTTC.

The chain joins TRBV6-4 to TRBJ2-6; no clear D. CDR1 MRHNA and CDR2 SNTAGT come from the germline V gene. CDR3 length: 15 residues. V dropped 3 bases and J dropped 0 bases, with 6 bases sitting between them. The CDR3 protein is CASSEKSSGANVLTF. CDR3 coding DNA: TGTGCCAGCAGTGAAAAGAGCTCTGGGGCCAACGTCCTGACTTTC.

The CDR3 region has the DNA TGTGCCAGCAGCCCGGGACCGCTACAAGAGACCCAGTACTTC. It translates to CASSPGPLQETQYF. V and J are TRBV5-6 and TRBJ2-5; D possibly matches TRBD1 or TRBD2 (5 bases each). The CDR3 is 14 residues long. Germline CDR1 reads SGHDT; CDR2 reads YYEEEE. V was trimmed by 4 bases and J by 2 bases, leaving 12 bases between them.

The chain carries TRBV9 and TRBJ2-1, with TRBD2 matching 14 bases. The CDR3 sequence is 15 residues long. Per the germline V gene, CDR1 is SGDLS and CDR2 is YYNGEE. The trim removed 4 bases at V and 9 bases at J, leaving 6 bases unmatched. The CDR3 spells CASSPGTSGGGEQFF. In DNA, the CDR3 is TGTGCCAGCAGCCCAGGGACTAGCGGGGGAGGTGAGCAGTTCTTC.

V gene TRBV11-2 combines with J gene TRBJ2-5; unclear D gene. Germline CDR1 is SGHAT and CDR2 is FQNNGV. The CDR3 contains 17 residues. Trimming pared 5 bases from V and 5 bases from J, leaving 24 bases between. As DNA, the CDR3 is TGTGCCAGCAGCCCGTCTGAGGTTCCGAGGCCATGGGAGACCCAGTACTTC. Encoded protein: CASSPSEVPRPWETQYF.

The chain has TRBV2 and TRBJ2-7; possibly TRBD1 for D (5 bases). V was shortened by 6 bases and J by 0 bases, with 12 bases between the two germline ends. Germline loops: CDR1 SNHLY, CDR2 FYNNEI. The CDR3 has 14 residues. The CDR3 DNA follows: TGTGCCAGCAGCCCCGACAGAAACTCCTACGAGCAGTACTTC. Protein: CASSPDRNSYEQYF.

CDR3 sequence: CASSLDRDNNEQFF. DNA for the CDR3: TGTGCCAGCAGCCTGGATCGGGACAACAATGAGCAGTTCTTC. The chain has TRBV7-2 and TRBJ2-1, with D tentatively TRBD1 (6 bases). Per the germline V gene, CDR1 is SGHTA and CDR2 is FQGNSA. V lost 5 bases and J 5 bases, leaving 13 bases between the germline ends. The CDR3 runs to 14 residues.

This chain joins TRBV19 and TRBJ1-1, with 7 bases fitting TRBD1. V gave up 5 bases and J gave up 9 bases; unmatched junction bases: 18. Germline CDR1 reads LNHDA; CDR2 reads SQIVND (reference sequence). The CDR3 sequence is 16 residues long. CDR3 bases: TGTGCCAGTAGTCACTCTAATGGAGGGGGCGCACAAAAAGCTTTCTTT. It yields the protein CASSHSNGGGAQKAFF.

The table lists this clone with a few counts. V and J are TRBV6-5 and TRBJ1-5; D is unclear. The CDR3 is made up of 14 amino acids. Germline V gives CDR1 MNHEY, CDR2 SVGAGI. The ends were cut back, 6 bases at V and 8 bases at J, with 17 bases in the middle. The CDR3 loop reads CASSPTLRPEPQHF. As DNA, the CDR3 is TGTGCCAGCAGCCCGACGTTACGGCCTGAGCCCCAGCATTTT.

The gene calls are TRBV2 and TRBJ1-5; D remains unclear. Germline V lookup: CDR1 SNHLY, CDR2 FYNNEI. Trimming cost V 6 bases and J 3 bases, with 12 bases left between them. This CDR3 region has 14 residues. The CDR3 reads CASRIRHFNQPQHF. The CDR3 DNA follows: TGTGCCAGCAGGATCAGGCACTTCAATCAGCCCCAGCATTTT.

The rearrangement joins TRBV13 to TRBJ1-3; the D gene is possibly TRBD1 (6 bases). Germline CDR1 is PRHDT and CDR2 is FYEKMQ (reference sequence). CDR3 length: 16 amino acids. The germline V and J ends were trimmed by 7 bases and 1 base, with 17 bases remaining between them. The chain's CDR3 is CASTRGGTRSGNTIYF. CDR3 DNA: TGTGCCAGCACCCGAGGGGGTACCCGATCTGGAAACACCATATATTTT.

The chain joins TRBV11-2 to TRBJ2-1; 8 nucleotides match TRBD1. Germline CDR1 is SGHAT and CDR2 is FQNNGV. V lost 1 base, J lost 5 bases, and 16 bases stayed unmatched. The CDR3 runs 19 residues. CDR3 DNA sequence: TGTGCCAGCAGCTTAGGAGACCGGACAGGGCTTTCCTGGAACAATGAGCAGTTCTTC. Its translation is CASSLGDRTGLSWNNEQFF.

The chain employs TRBV5-6 and TRBJ1-1, with 11 bases lining up with TRBD1. Germline V gene sequence: CDR1 SGHDT, CDR2 YYEEEE. The ends lost 4 bases at V and 5 bases at J; junction bases unmatched: 10. The CDR3 is made up of 16 amino acids. The chain's CDR3 is CASSPLGTGGRTEAFF. In DNA, the CDR3 is TGTGCCAGCAGCCCCCTCGGGACAGGGGGAAGGACTGAAGCTTTCTTT.

The V call is TRBV7-9, the J call TRBJ2-2, with TRBD1 matching over 10 bases. From germline, CDR1 is SEHNR and CDR2 FQNEAQ (reference sequence). Unmatched junction bases numbered 6, after V lost 5 bases and J lost 6 bases. The CDR3 consists of 15 residues. DNA for the CDR3: TGTGCCAGCAGCGACCTGGACAGGGGGGCCGGGGAGCTGTTTTTT. Its translation is CASSDLDRGAGELFF.

The rearrangement joins TRBV29-1 to TRBJ1-2, with 11 positions matching TRBD1. V shed 7 bases, J shed 4 bases, and the junction held 5 bases outside the gene matches. CDR1 SQVTM and CDR2 ANQGSEA come from the germline V gene. There are 13 residues in the CDR3. In DNA, the CDR3 is TGCAGCGCGGACAGGGGGCCTAGCTATGGCTACACCTTC. Amino acid sequence: CSADRGPSYGYTF.

The rearrangement joins TRBV4-3 to TRBJ1-3; D unresolved. V was clipped by 0 bases and J by 5 bases, with 11 bases between them. Germline assignment: CDR1 LGHNA and CDR2 YSLEER. The CDR3 is made up of 15 amino acids. CDR3 nucleotide sequence: TGCGCCAGCAGCCAAGATACGGTTAGGAGAAACACCATATATTTT. This gives the protein CASSQDTVRRNTIYF.

The chain uses TRBV6-6 and TRBJ2-7; 10 bases line up with TRBD1. The CDR3 sequence is 14 residues long. Germline loops: CDR1 MNHNY, CDR2 SVGAGI (reference sequence). Germline trimming cut 6 bases from V and 7 bases from J; bases unmatched to any gene: 9. CDR3 sequence (DNA): TGTGCCAGCAGCCGACCGGGACAGGGGAGGGAGCAGTACTTC. This sequence encodes CASSRPGQGREQYF.

The chain joins TRBV7-9 to TRBJ1-5, with no clear D. Trimming removed 3 bases at V and 6 bases at J, with 6 bases between. This CDR3 is built from 12 residues. Germline CDR1 is SEHNR and CDR2 is FQNEAQ (reference sequence). The CDR3 here is CASSFDGQPQHF. The DNA of the CDR3 is TGTGCCAGCAGCTTCGATGGTCAGCCCCAGCATTTT.

This chain joins TRBV6-5 and TRBJ1-1; the match to TRBD1 covers 9 bases. The CDR3 has 15 amino acids. CDR1 is MNHEY, CDR2 SVGAGI, per germline. J lost 1 base, V lost 5 bases, and 5 bases had no gene match. The CDR3 here is CASSITGGGNTEAFF. In DNA, the CDR3 is TGTGCCAGCAGTATCACAGGGGGCGGGAACACTGAAGCTTTCTTT.

The chain joins TRBV18 to TRBJ2-5; a possible D gene is TRBD2 (6 bases). CDR1 and CDR2 (germline): KGHSH, LQKENI. V shed 5 bases and J shed 2 bases, with 15 bases lying between them. This CDR3 contains 15 residues. For the CDR3, the DNA is TGTGCCAGCTCAGGTTCTAGCGCCGGTCAAGAGACCCAGTACTTC. Protein sequence: CASSGSSAGQETQYF.

The table lists this clone with a count of one. The rearrangement uses TRBV28 and TRBJ1-6; D unresolved. Germline values: CDR1 MDHEN, CDR2 SYDVKM. Trimming shortened V by 6 bases and J by 6 bases, and 12 bases separated the two germline ends. The CDR3 has 14 amino acids. The chain's CDR3 is CASRRVARNSPLHF. The CDR3 nucleotides read TGTGCCAGCAGACGTGTCGCGCGTAATTCACCCCTCCACTTT.

The chain links TRBV6-1 to TRBJ2-7, with 8 bases that match TRBD1. The CDR3 has 15 residues. Germline V gene lookup returns CDR1 MNHNS and CDR2 SASEGT. V shed 6 bases and J 0 bases; nucleotides not matched to a gene: 7. The CDR3 here is CASRGDRSGSYEQYF. Here the CDR3 DNA reads TGTGCCAGCAGGGGGGACAGGTCGGGCTCCTACGAGCAGTACTTC.

The CDR3 sequence: CASSASQGASTGELFF. The CDR3 DNA is TGTGCCAGCTCAGCATCCCAGGGGGCTTCGACCGGGGAGCTGTTTTTT. The rearrangement uses TRBV18 and TRBJ2-2, with 8 nucleotides matching TRBD1. Losses at the gene ends were 5 bases for V and 5 bases for J; bases not matched to a gene: 10. The CDR3 loop spans 16 amino acids. The V gene's germline CDR1 is KGHSH and CDR2 LQKENI.